These 28 T cell receptor beta chains were sequenced from one sample in a study of T cells in Graves' hyperthyroidism and ophthalmopathy. The investigators amplified TCR beta CDR3 regions from RNA transcripts. The study used the HTBI primer set for a first-round RT-PCR of the TCR CDR3. One entry per CDR3 protein, called by TCRdb with MiXCR from the multiplex PCR reads. The top ten clones hold approximately 9.9% of a sample with over 300,000 distinct CDR3 sequences, over 11% of them seen once. Sequences were obtained from blood. These receptors were taken from a woman in her sixties or seventies with Graves' hyperthyroidism.

This clonotype was seen ten or more times. V usage is TRBV5-6 and J usage is TRBJ1-1, with 7 nucleotides matching TRBD1. CDR1 and CDR2 (germline): SGHDT, YYEEEE. V shed 3 bases, J shed 2 bases, and the junction held 4 bases outside the gene matches. This CDR3 region has 14 residues. CDR3 in DNA: TGTGCCAGCAGCTGGTGGGACAGAAACACTGAAGCTTTCTTT. Translated, it gives CASSWWDRNTEAFF.

This clonotype was detected many times. This rearrangement joins TRBV27 to TRBJ2-5; 7 positions match TRBD1. The CDR3 runs to 16 residues. The J segment lost 1 base and the V segment lost 5 bases, leaving 10 bases of the junction unmatched. Germline V lookup: CDR1 MNHEY, CDR2 SMNVEV (reference sequence). CDR3 DNA sequence: TGTGCCAGCAGTCCGCGCGTGACAGGGAGCCAAGAGACCCAGTACTTC. This gives the protein CASSPRVTGSQETQYF.

This clonotype has a count of ten or more. J is TRBJ2-7 and V is TRBV4-1; TRBD2 might be the D (5 bases). Germline V gene sequence: CDR1 MGHRA, CDR2 YSYEKL. This CDR3 is 16 amino acids long. Between the trimmed V and J ends, which lost 0 bases and 3 bases, there was a span of 15 bases. The CDR3 region is CASSQDVGNTIYEQYF. The CDR3 DNA reads TGCGCCAGCAGCCAAGATGTCGGGAACACGATCTACGAGCAGTACTTC.

This clonotype has ten or more counts. V is TRBV6-8 and J is TRBJ2-1; 12 nucleotides match TRBD2. Germline assignment: CDR1 MNHGY and CDR2 SAAAGT. Trimming cost V 5 bases and J 4 bases; bases outside gene matches: 12. The CDR3 runs 18 residues. The CDR3 DNA reads TGTGCCAGCAGTGACGCCCCCTCTAGCGGGAGGGAGTACAATGAGCAGTTCTTC. This gives the protein CASSDAPSSGREYNEQFF.

This chain connects TRBV18 to TRBJ1-2; TRBD1 aligns across 9 bases. After removal of 4 bases from V and 5 bases from J, the junction contained 14 bases not matched to a gene. CDR1 KGHSH and CDR2 LQKENI come from the germline V gene. This CDR3 has 17 residues. The CDR3 coding sequence is TGTGCCAGCTCACTTTCCGGGACAGGGACCCCACGGTATGGCTACACCTTC. Encoded protein: CASSLSGTGTPRYGYTF.

The chain has TRBV5-1 and TRBJ1-1, with D possibly being TRBD1 (6 bases). CDR1 and CDR2 from the germline V gene are SGHRS and YFSETQ. The CDR3 has 15 amino acids. Trimming left V 2 bases short and J 5 bases short, with 16 bases between. The CDR3 region has the DNA TGCGCCAGCAGCTTAAACGGGGGGCTAGGGACTGAAGCTTTCTTT. This sequence encodes CASSLNGGLGTEAFF.

At least ten counts were recorded for this clonotype. The CDR3 is CASSSTGTSGREGNIQYF. CDR3 in DNA: TGTGCCAGCAGTTCGACCGGGACTAGCGGGAGGGAAGGAAACATTCAGTACTTC. The chain has TRBV6-2 or TRBV6-3 and TRBJ2-4, with 16 bases fitting TRBD2. The germline gives CDR1 MNHEY, CDR2 SVGEGT. The CDR3 loop spans 18 amino acids. Trimming took 4 bases from V and 6 from J; bases not matched to a gene: 9.

In regard to this clonotype: With a much larger clone just one base away, this may be a read error. In this CDR3 the conserved last residue, phenylalanine or tryptophan, is missing, so a read error is likely. The chain uses TRBV2 and TRBJ2-2; 8 bases are a match to TRBD2. With 11 bases clipped from V and 4 bases from J, the junction kept 9 bases outside the gene matches. The length of the CDR3 is 14 residues. Looked up from germline, CDR1 is SNHLY and CDR2 is FYNNEI. CDR3 amino acids: CAVRLGTSTGELFL. The CDR3 coding sequence is TGTGCCGTACGCTTGGGGACTAGCACCGGGGAGCTGTTTCTT.

This clonotype was picked up a small number of times. As DNA, the CDR3 is TGTGCCACTGACAGCAAATACACAGATACGCAGTATTTT. This sequence encodes CATDSKYTDTQYF. The chain joins TRBV19 to TRBJ2-3; TRBD1 is a possible D gene (5 bases). The CDR3 contains 13 residues. Germline V gene data show CDR1 as LNHDA and CDR2 as SQIVND (reference sequence). V was shortened by 10 bases and J by 2 bases, with 13 bases between the two germline ends. Full variable domain (rest looked up from reference TRBV19 and TRBJ2-3): DGGITQSPKYLFRKEGQNVTLSCEQNLNHDAMYWYRQDPGQGLRLIYYSQIVNDFQKGDIAEGYSVSREKKESFPLTVTSAQKNPTAFYLCATDSKYTDTQYFGPGTRLTVL.

This clonotype showed up just once. V is TRBV7-9 and J is TRBJ1-4, with 8 bases matching TRBD1. V dropped 6 bases and J dropped 5; count of bases not matched to a gene: 2. CDR3 size: 13 residues. The germline V gene encodes CDR1 SEHNR and CDR2 FQNEAQ (reference sequence). CDR3 region: CASRQGANEKLFF. For the CDR3, the DNA is TGTGCCAGCAGGCAGGGGGCGAATGAAAAACTGTTTTTT.

The sample holds many counts of this clonotype. The genes are TRBV11-2 and TRBJ2-1, with D unclear. The germline V gene encodes CDR1 SGHAT and CDR2 FQNNGV. The CDR3 extends over 14 amino acids. Trimming removed 4 bases at V and 5 bases at J, with 12 bases between. The CDR3 DNA reads TGTGCCAGCAGCTACTCGGGCCCAGACAATGAGCAGTTCTTC. Translating it yields CASSYSGPDNEQFF.

This clonotype was seen more than once but under ten times. The chain links TRBV6-1 to TRBJ1-2; D unclear. There are 15 residues in the CDR3. The V end lost 6 bases, the J end lost 4 bases, and 18 bases lay between the germline ends. Germline V CDR1 and CDR2: MNHNS, SASEGT. The CDR3 region has the DNA TGTGCCAGCAGCCCGTTCAAGGGCGCCGGCTATGGCTACACCTTC. It translates to CASSPFKGAGYGYTF.

This clonotype was picked up many times. CDR3 sequence (DNA): TGCGCCAGCAGCTTGGGACTTCCTCCGGTCGATGAGCAGTTCTTC. Translated, it gives CASSLGLPPVDEQFF. The V and J genes are TRBV5-1 and TRBJ2-1; D gene uncertain. The germline CDR1 and CDR2 sequences are SGHRS and YFSETQ. CDR3 length equals 15 residues. V gave up 0 bases and J gave up 8 bases, with 15 bases separating them.

This clonotype was counted at least ten times. V is TRBV20-1 and J is TRBJ1-4, with 8 bases that match TRBD1. Trimming at V came to 0 bases and at J to 10 bases, leaving 16 bases not matched to a gene. Per the germline V gene, CDR1 is DFQATT and CDR2 is SNEGSKA (reference sequence). The CDR3 covers 17 residues. The CDR3 reads CSARDLSGGTGLGKLFF. The CDR3 DNA is TGCAGTGCTAGAGATCTTAGCGGCGGGACAGGATTAGGAAAACTGTTTTTT.

This clonotype was seen ten or more times. This sequence joins TRBV11-2 and TRBJ2-5; D is uncertain. This CDR3 has 14 amino acids. Trimming shortened V by 2 bases and J by 3 bases, and 10 bases separated the two germline ends. Germline V lookup: CDR1 SGHAT, CDR2 FQNNGV. The CDR3 nucleotides read TGTGCCAGCAGCTTACAGTCCGGAAAAGAGACCCAGTACTTC. It encodes CASSLQSGKETQYF.

The chain uses TRBV19 and TRBJ1-2; TRBD1 aligns across 8 bases. J was trimmed by 5 bases and V by 7 bases; bases with no gene match: 9. Germline V lookup: CDR1 LNHDA, CDR2 SQIVND (reference sequence). The CDR3 is 14 amino acids. CDR3 region: CASNRAGGAYGYTF. For the CDR3, the DNA is TGTGCCAGTAATAGGGCAGGGGGCGCGTATGGCTACACCTTC. Variable domain in full (rest from reference TRBV19 and TRBJ1-2): DGGITQSPKYLFRKEGQNVTLSCEQNLNHDAMYWYRQDPGQGLRLIYYSQIVNDFQKGDIAEGYSVSREKKESFPLTVTSAQKNPTAFYLCASNRAGGAYGYTFGSGTRLTVV.

This clonotype was recorded many times. The rearrangement joins TRBV7-9 to TRBJ2-7; 9 nucleotides line up with TRBD1. J gave up 3 bases and V 5 bases, and 17 bases lay outside the gene matches. Germline CDR1 is SEHNR and CDR2 is FQNEAQ (reference sequence). This CDR3 has 18 amino acids. The CDR3 nucleotides are TGTGCCAGCAGCACCCAAAAGTTGAAGACAGGGGGAGGCTACGAGCAGTACTTC. It translates to CASSTQKLKTGGGYEQYF.

The sample holds a few counts of this clonotype. This rearrangement joins TRBV5-5 to TRBJ2-3; no clear D gene. CDR3 size: 16 residues. Germline V gene lookup returns CDR1 SGHKS and CDR2 YYEKEE (reference sequence). V lost 0 bases to trimming and J lost 2 bases, with 13 bases between them. The CDR3 is CASSLGPLPFTDTQYF. CDR3 in DNA: TGTGCCAGCAGCTTGGGACCTTTACCCTTCACAGATACGCAGTATTTT.

This clonotype was counted a few times. The V and J genes are TRBV4-1 and TRBJ2-5, with TRBD2 identical over 9 bases. CDR3 length: 17 residues. CDR1 is MGHRA, CDR2 YSYEKL, per germline. V dropped 0 bases and J dropped 4; count of bases not matched to a gene: 9. The CDR3 coding sequence is TGCGCCAGCAGCCAAGACCTTAGCGGGAGTATCGGAGAGACCCAGTACTTC. It yields the protein CASSQDLSGSIGETQYF.

This clonotype showed up many times. For the CDR3, the DNA is TGTGCCTGGAGCCCCTCACCGGTATCCGGGGAGCTGTTTTTT. Its protein is CAWSPSPVSGELFF. The J gene is TRBJ2-2, the V gene TRBV30, with unresolved D. The ends were cut back, 3 bases at V and 6 bases at J, with 14 bases in the middle. The CDR3 is 14 residues long. CDR1 and CDR2 from the germline V gene are GTSNPN and SVGIG (reference sequence).

This clonotype showed up just a few times. CDR3 amino acids: CASSLSNSNQPQHF. The CDR3 nucleotides are TGTGCCAGCAGTTTAAGTAACAGTAATCAGCCCCAGCATTTT. The chain joins TRBV27 to TRBJ1-5; D is uncertain. The CDR3 is 14 residues long. Trimming pared 2 bases from V and 4 bases from J, leaving 9 bases between. Looked up from germline, CDR1 is MNHEY and CDR2 is SMNVEV (reference sequence).

This clonotype was detected ten times or more. The DNA of the CDR3 is TGTGCCAGCAGCTTAACCACGCAAGAGACCCAGTACTTC. Encoded protein: CASSLTTQETQYF. J is TRBJ2-5 and V is TRBV11-2, with unresolved D. V was trimmed by 2 bases and J by 2 bases, leaving 6 bases between them. CDR3 length: 13 amino acids. Germline assignment: CDR1 SGHAT and CDR2 FQNNGV.

There are a few counts of this clonotype. The rearrangement uses TRBV6-1 and TRBJ2-7, with 7 bases that match TRBD2. This CDR3 comprises 15 residues. Germline V gene sequence: CDR1 MNHNS, CDR2 SASEGT. V shed 1 base and J 3 bases; nucleotides not matched to a gene: 6. This CDR3 reads CASSEVLGGNYEQYF. The CDR3 DNA sequence: TGTGCCAGCAGTGAAGTCCTGGGAGGGAACTACGAGCAGTACTTC.

The J gene is TRBJ2-7, the V gene TRBV19; no clear D. The CDR3 totals 13 residues. V was cut by 4 bases and J by 7 bases, with 14 bases left in between. CDR1 is LNHDA and CDR2 is SQIVND in the germline V gene (reference sequence). The CDR3 loop is CASSTLPPVEQYF. DNA of the CDR3: TGTGCCAGTAGTACCCTGCCCCCGGTTGAGCAGTACTTC.

This clonotype was found a few times. The J gene is TRBJ2-5, the V gene TRBV5-1; 12 bases fit TRBD2. J was trimmed by 4 bases and V by 0 bases; bases with no gene match: 10. This CDR3 is 18 amino acids long. Germline CDR1 is SGHRS and CDR2 is YFSETQ. CDR3 sequence reads: CASSLVGASGRAAETQYF. The CDR3, as DNA: TGCGCCAGCAGCTTGGTGGGGGCTAGCGGGAGGGCCGCAGAGACCCAGTACTTC. Full variable domain (remainder filled in from reference TRBV5-1 and TRBJ2-5): KAGVTQTPRYLIKTRGQQVTLSCSPISGHRSVSWYQQTPGQGLQFLFEYFSETQRNKGNFPGRFSGRQFSNSRSEMNVSTLELGDSALYLCASSLVGASGRAAETQYFGPGTRLLVL.

This clonotype came up once. The CDR3 region has the DNA TGTGCCAGCGTGGCGGCTAGCGGGTCCGCCGGCGAGCAGTTCTTC. It translates to CASVAASGSAGEQFF. This sequence joins TRBV6-1 and TRBJ2-1, with 8 bases that match TRBD2. The germline V gene has CDR1 MNHNS and CDR2 SASEGT. The CDR3 runs to 15 residues. Losses at the gene ends were 8 bases for V and 10 bases for J; bases not matched to a gene: 16.

This clonotype was found many times. V and J are TRBV19 and TRBJ1-1; D may be TRBD1 (5 bases). V was clipped by 9 bases and J by 3 bases, with 14 bases between them. This CDR3 is built from 13 residues. Germline-derived CDR1 and CDR2 are LNHDA and SQIVND (reference sequence). CDR3 sequence: CARGLGWYTEAFF. In DNA form, the CDR3 reads TGTGCCAGGGGACTCGGATGGTACACTGAAGCTTTCTTT. The whole variable domain, remainder taken from reference TRBV19 and TRBJ1-1, is DGGITQSPKYLFRKEGQNVTLSCEQNLNHDAMYWYRQDPGQGLRLIYYSQIVNDFQKGDIAEGYSVSREKKESFPLTVTSAQKNPTAFYLCARGLGWYTEAFFGQGTRLTVV.

This clonotype was found many times. This chain connects TRBV5-5 to TRBJ2-5, with 8 positions matching TRBD1. V trimming: 0 bases; J trimming: 6 bases; junction bases outside the gene matches: 13. Germline lookup yields CDR1 SGHKS and CDR2 YYEKEE (reference sequence). There are 17 residues in the CDR3. The DNA for the CDR3 is TGTGCCAGCAGCTTGGAAGTTCCGGACAGGGCTTTCAAGACCCAGTACTTC. Translated: CASSLEVPDRAFKTQYF.